This TCR beta chain comes out of a study of blood T cell repertoires in COVID-19. Whole-study context: PBMCs, B-cell-depleted T cells, or T cells provided the cDNA or gDNA that made up the material.

V lost 4 bases, J lost 3 bases, and 12 bases stayed unmatched. Germline CDR1 is KGHDR and CDR2 is SFDVKD. The CDR3 runs to 17 residues. Sequenced by immunoSEQ multiplex PCR; TCRdb stores in-frame clones only, minus some. The table shows about 98,000 clones, with approximately 79% occurring only once. V usage is TRBV24-1 and J usage is TRBJ1-1, with 8 bases lining up with TRBD1. What was sequenced was peripheral blood. This receptor was identified in a man in his 70s with active or convalescent COVID-19. CDR3 region: CATSETSSGTGYTEAFF. For the CDR3, the DNA is TGTGCCACCAGTGAAACCTCCTCCGGGACAGGCTACACTGAAGCTTTCTTT.